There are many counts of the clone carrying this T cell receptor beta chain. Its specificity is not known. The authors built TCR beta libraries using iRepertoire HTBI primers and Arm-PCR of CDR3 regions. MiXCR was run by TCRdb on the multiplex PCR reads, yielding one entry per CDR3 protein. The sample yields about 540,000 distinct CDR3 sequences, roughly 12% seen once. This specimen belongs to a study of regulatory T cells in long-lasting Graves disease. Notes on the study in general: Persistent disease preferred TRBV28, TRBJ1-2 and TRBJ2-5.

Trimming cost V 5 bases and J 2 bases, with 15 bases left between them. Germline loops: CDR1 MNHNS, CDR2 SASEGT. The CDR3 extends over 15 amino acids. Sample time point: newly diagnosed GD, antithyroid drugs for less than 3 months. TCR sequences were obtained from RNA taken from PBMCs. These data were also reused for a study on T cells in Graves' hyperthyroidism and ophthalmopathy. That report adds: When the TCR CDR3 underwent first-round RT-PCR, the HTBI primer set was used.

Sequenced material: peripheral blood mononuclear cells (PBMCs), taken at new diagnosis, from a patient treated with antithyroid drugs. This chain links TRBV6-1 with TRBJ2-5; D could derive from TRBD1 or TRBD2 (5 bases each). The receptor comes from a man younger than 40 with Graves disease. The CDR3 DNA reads TGTGCCAGCAGTCAATTACGGGACGATCAAGAGACCCAGTACTTC. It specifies CASSQLRDDQETQYF.